These 14 T cell receptor beta chains came from one sample sequenced in a study of neurological immune-mediated disorders. TCRdb recomputed calls from the 5' RACE reads with MiXCR, one row per CDR3 protein. The table lists about 24,000 distinct CDR3 sequences, approximately 13% of them singletons. The time point was: technical triplicate 1. Sequencing was carried out using CD4+ T cells from blood. The source is a female donor with HTLV-1-associated myelopathy (HAM/TSP).

The sample holds many counts of this clonotype. This chain uses TRBV7-6 with TRBJ1-2; D is possibly TRBD1 (5 bases). The V gene's germline CDR1 is SGHVS and CDR2 FNYEAQ. CDR3 length: 16 amino acids. V dropped 1 base and J dropped 2 bases, with 14 bases sitting between them. This CDR3 is CASSLGGTKGNYGYTF. The CDR3 region has the DNA TGTGCCAGCAGCTTAGGGGGCACAAAGGGGAACTATGGCTACACCTTC.

This clonotype was counted at least ten times. This chain uses TRBV9 with TRBJ2-3; weak D call: TRBD2 (6 bases). Germline values: CDR1 SGDLS, CDR2 YYNGEE. V was cut by 3 bases and J by 5 bases, with 16 bases left in between. This CDR3 spans 15 amino acids. CDR3 loop: CASSAPGGARDTQYF. The CDR3 nucleotides are TGTGCCAGCAGCGCCCCTGGCGGGGCACGAGATACGCAGTATTTT.

The sample holds many counts of this clonotype. The chain uses TRBV20-1 and TRBJ2-1; D might be TRBD1 (6 bases). The CDR3 spans 14 residues. V lost 2 bases to trimming and J lost 0 bases, with 8 bases between them. Germline assignment: CDR1 DFQATT and CDR2 SNEGSKA (reference sequence). CDR3 nucleotide sequence: TGCAGTGCTAGACAGGGGAGCTCCTACAATGAGCAGTTCTTC. Its protein is CSARQGSSYNEQFF.

Concerning this clonotype itself: The DNA is omitted, as the CDR3 cannot be located on it reliably, and the CDR3 follows TCRdb's listing. The V gene is TRBV5-1, the J gene TRBJ1-5; the DNA was not used to check the table's D call, TRBD1. Germline V gene sequence: CDR1 SGHRS, CDR2 YFSETQ. The CDR3 extends over 21 residues, inclusive of both ends. This CDR3 is CASSFYICSARWGPAHQPQHF.

This clonotype has at least ten counts. The V call is TRBV7-2, the J call TRBJ2-2; the match to TRBD1 covers 10 bases. Germline V gene data show CDR1 as SGHTA and CDR2 as FQGNSA. The V gene end was trimmed by 7 bases and the J gene end by 4 bases; junction bases not matched to a gene: 9. The CDR3 has 16 amino acids. DNA for the CDR3: TGTGCCAGCATCGCGACAGGGGGCGCGGGCACCGGGGAGCTGTTTTTT. Protein product: CASIATGGAGTGELFF.

This clonotype showed up many times. The V and J genes are TRBV5-1 and TRBJ2-3; 7 bases are shared with TRBD2. Germline CDR1 SGHRS, CDR2 YFSETQ. J lost 0 bases, V lost 2 bases, and 3 bases had no gene match. The CDR3 runs 15 residues. CDR3: CASSLPSGSTDTQYF. The CDR3 DNA is TGCGCCAGCAGCTTACCTAGCGGAAGCACAGATACGCAGTATTTT.

Many counts were recorded for this clonotype. This chain connects TRBV20-1 to TRBJ2-1; TRBD2 aligns across 13 bases. The CDR3 totals 14 residues. CDR1 is DFQATT and CDR2 is SNEGSKA in the germline V gene (reference sequence). Unmatched junction bases numbered 3, after V lost 6 bases and J lost 4 bases. CDR3 protein: CSARTSGRYNEQFF. As DNA, the CDR3 is TGCAGTGCAAGGACTAGCGGGAGATACAATGAGCAGTTCTTC.

This clonotype was observed many times. The V gene is TRBV7-3, the J gene TRBJ2-7; possible D gene TRBD1, 6 bases. Trimming stripped 3 bases from V and 5 bases from J, with 11 bases between. The germline V gene has CDR1 SGHTA and CDR2 FQGTGA. This CDR3 has 13 residues. CDR3 amino acids: CASSLQGNHEQYF. DNA of the CDR3: TGTGCCAGCAGCTTGCAGGGGAACCACGAGCAGTACTTC.

Many counts were recorded for this clonotype. This rearrangement joins TRBV5-1 to TRBJ2-2, with 11 positions matching TRBD2. This CDR3 comprises 18 residues. The J segment lost 6 bases and the V segment lost 0 bases, leaving 10 bases of the junction unmatched. Germline loops: CDR1 SGHRS, CDR2 YFSETQ. The CDR3 DNA follows: TGCGCCAGCAGCTTGGGATATACTAGCGGGAGTACGGCCGGGGAGCTGTTTTTT. It encodes CASSLGYTSGSTAGELFF.

This clonotype was detected many times. CDR3 in amino acids: CASSLGQGNSPLHF. In DNA form, the CDR3 reads TGTGCCAGCAGCCTCGGACAGGGGAATTCACCCCTCCACTTT. This rearrangement joins TRBV5-4 to TRBJ1-6; 9 positions agree with TRBD1. This CDR3 comprises 14 residues. With 4 bases clipped from V and 7 bases from J, the junction kept 3 bases outside the gene matches. Looked up from germline, CDR1 is SGHNT and CDR2 is YYREEE (reference sequence).

As regards this clonotype: This sequence may be a read error, since a much larger clone differs from it by one base. The chain links TRBV5-1 to TRBJ2-3; TRBD2 might be the D (6 bases). Germline V gene lookup returns CDR1 SGHRS and CDR2 YFSETQ. This CDR3 is 15 amino acids long. The CDR3 is CASILEGVPTDTQYF. In DNA, the CDR3 is TGCGCCAGCATCTTGGAGGGAGTCCCGACAGATACGCAGTATTTT.

This clonotype was seen repeatedly, ten times or more. The V gene is TRBV3-1, the J gene TRBJ2-7, with 7 positions matching TRBD2. CDR3 size: 15 residues. Germline assignment: CDR1 LGHDT and CDR2 YNNKEL (reference sequence). Trimming took 2 bases from V and 2 from J; bases not matched to a gene: 6. CDR3 in DNA: TGTGCCAGCAGCCAACAATTTGCGGGGGCCTACGAGCAGTACTTC. Translating gives CASSQQFAGAYEQYF.

Details on this clonotype: Compared with germline, one end of the junction differs, possibly owing to a read error. J is TRBJ2-7 and V is TRBV20-1, with 8 bases fitting TRBD1. Germline values: CDR1 DFQATT, CDR2 SNEGSKA (reference sequence). This CDR3 comprises 13 residues. CDR3 sequence (DNA): TGCAGTGCGGAAGGACAGGGAGCATACGAGAAGTACTTC. This codes for CSAEGQGAYEKYF.

The chain has TRBV5-1 and TRBJ2-1; D is unclear. Trimming removed 7 bases from V and 10 bases from J, with 18 bases in between. The CDR3 spans 13 residues. The germline V gene encodes CDR1 SGHRS and CDR2 YFSETQ. CDR3 amino acids: CASRHPNTGEQFF. Here the CDR3 DNA reads TGCGCCAGCCGACACCCGAACACCGGGGAGCAGTTCTTC.